Listed below are T cell receptor beta chains from one sample, sequenced in a study of cytomegalovirus exposure and HLA in healthy donors. Repertoires were generated with immunoSEQ multiplex PCR, while TCRdb's copy carries only in-frame clones and drops some. The sample gives approximately 180,000 clones, about 80% of which show up once; 2.2% is in the top ten. Sequences were obtained from PBMCs. The receptor source for this set is a woman aged 30 to 39 in good health and CMV-seronegative. Each CDR3 is given with its conserved first and last residue. Each record gives: V gene, CDR3 length, D gene, clone size, J gene, CDR3 protein, CDR3 DNA. D genes are given only for firm matches. Rows give clone size only sometimes, using once, few, many, or a class for an expanded clone.

v_call: TRBV6-5; cdr3_length: 13; d_call: .; clone_size: once; j_call: TRBJ2-7; cdr3_aa: CASSSGVSYEQYF; cdr3_nt: TGTGCCAGCAGTTCAGGCGTCTCCTACGAGCAGTACTTC
v_call: TRBV27; cdr3_length: 17; d_call: .; clone_size: .; j_call: TRBJ2-6; cdr3_aa: CASSLMSTSSGANGLTF; cdr3_nt: TGTGCCAGCAGTTTAATGTCCACTAGCTCTGGGGCCAACGGCCTGACTTTC
v_call: TRBV5-6; cdr3_length: 15; d_call: TRBD1; clone_size: .; j_call: TRBJ2-2; cdr3_aa: CASSLAGTGIGELFF; cdr3_nt: TGTGCCAGCAGCCTCGCGGGGACAGGGATCGGGGAGCTGTTTTTT
v_call: TRBV7-2; cdr3_length: 14; d_call: .; clone_size: .; j_call: TRBJ2-7; cdr3_aa: CASSYLTVSYEQYF; cdr3_nt: TGTGCCAGCAGCTACCTGACAGTCTCCTACGAGCAGTACTTC
v_call: TRBV7-9; cdr3_length: 16; d_call: .; clone_size: few; j_call: TRBJ2-7; cdr3_aa: CASSGGQGGALDEQYF; cdr3_nt: TGTGCCAGCAGCGGGGGCCAGGGAGGGGCTCTGGATGAGCAGTACTTC
v_call: TRBV6-5; cdr3_length: 13; d_call: .; clone_size: .; j_call: TRBJ1-3; cdr3_aa: CASRFGEGNTIYF; cdr3_nt: TGTGCCAGCAGATTCGGGGAAGGAAACACCATATATTTT
v_call: TRBV11-2; cdr3_length: 14; d_call: .; clone_size: .; j_call: TRBJ1-1; cdr3_aa: CASSLGTGNTEAFF; cdr3_nt: TGTGCCAGCAGCTTAGGTACAGGGAACACTGAAGCTTTCTTT
v_call: TRBV18; cdr3_length: 15; d_call: .; clone_size: .; j_call: TRBJ1-1; cdr3_aa: CASSPPGSWDTEAFF; cdr3_nt: TGTGCCAGCTCACCACCGGGGAGCTGGGACACTGAAGCTTTCTTT
v_call: TRBV9; cdr3_length: 16; d_call: .; clone_size: .; j_call: TRBJ2-3; cdr3_aa: CASSDGPGTGTDTQYF; cdr3_nt: TGTGCCAGCAGCGACGGCCCGGGAACGGGCACAGATACGCAGTATTTT
v_call: TRBV6-6; cdr3_length: 15; d_call: TRBD1; clone_size: .; j_call: TRBJ2-3; cdr3_aa: CASSRGQGAPDTQYF; cdr3_nt: TGTGCCAGCAGTCGGGGACAGGGGGCCCCAGATACGCAGTATTTT
v_call: TRBV7-9; cdr3_length: 15; d_call: TRBD1; clone_size: .; j_call: TRBJ2-3; cdr3_aa: CASSLLGQGAKTQYF; cdr3_nt: TGTGCCAGCAGCTTACTAGGGCAGGGGGCAAAAACGCAGTATTTT
v_call: TRBV27; cdr3_length: 14; d_call: .; clone_size: .; j_call: TRBJ1-6; cdr3_aa: CASSFQGTHSPLHF; cdr3_nt: TGTGCCAGCAGTTTCCAGGGGACCCATTCACCCCTCCACTTT
v_call: TRBV28; cdr3_length: 14; d_call: TRBD2; clone_size: .; j_call: TRBJ2-1; cdr3_aa: CASSLPMGGNEQFF; cdr3_nt: TGTGCCAGCAGTTTGCCTATGGGAGGGAATGAGCAGTTCTTC
v_call: TRBV10-2; cdr3_length: 15; d_call: .; clone_size: .; j_call: TRBJ2-7; cdr3_aa: CASSESYGEDYEQYF; cdr3_nt: TGCGCCAGCAGTGAGTCTTACGGGGAAGACTACGAGCAGTACTTC
v_call: TRBV19; cdr3_length: 14; d_call: TRBD2; clone_size: .; j_call: TRBJ2-1; cdr3_aa: CASRLAGAYNEQFF; cdr3_nt: TGTGCCAGTAGACTAGCGGGAGCTTACAATGAGCAGTTCTTC
v_call: TRBV4-1; cdr3_length: 15; d_call: .; clone_size: .; j_call: TRBJ2-1; cdr3_aa: CASSRQQAVVNEQFF; cdr3_nt: TGCGCCAGCAGCCGCCAGCAGGCAGTCGTCAATGAGCAGTTCTTC
v_call: TRBV7-6; cdr3_length: 12; d_call: .; clone_size: .; j_call: TRBJ2-1; cdr3_aa: CASGSGWDEQFF; cdr3_nt: TGTGCCAGCGGGTCAGGGTGGGATGAGCAGTTCTTC
v_call: TRBV5-4; cdr3_length: 14; d_call: TRBD2; clone_size: .; j_call: TRBJ2-7; cdr3_aa: CASSTGAGLYEQYF; cdr3_nt: TGTGCCAGCAGCACTGGAGCGGGGCTCTACGAGCAGTACTTC
v_call: TRBV18; cdr3_length: 14; d_call: TRBD1; clone_size: .; j_call: TRBJ1-2; cdr3_aa: CASSNQGTEVGYTF; cdr3_nt: TGTGCCAGCTCCAACCAGGGGACAGAGGTTGGCTACACCTTC
v_call: TRBV7-2; cdr3_length: 16; d_call: TRBD1; clone_size: .; j_call: TRBJ1-1; cdr3_aa: CASSLVRRGFVHEAFF; cdr3_nt: TGTGCCAGCAGCTTAGTACGCAGGGGGTTTGTCCATGAAGCTTTCTTT
v_call: TRBV9; cdr3_length: 15; d_call: TRBD2; clone_size: .; j_call: TRBJ2-1; cdr3_aa: CASSVLAGGLNEQFF; cdr3_nt: TGTGCCAGCAGCGTGCTAGCGGGGGGCCTCAATGAGCAGTTCTTC
v_call: TRBV7-6; cdr3_length: 16; d_call: TRBD1; clone_size: .; j_call: TRBJ2-3; cdr3_aa: CASSLAKTGGTDTQYF; cdr3_nt: TGTGCCAGCAGCTTAGCGAAGACAGGGGGCACAGATACGCAGTATTTT
v_call: TRBV6-5; cdr3_length: 14; d_call: .; clone_size: .; j_call: TRBJ2-7; cdr3_aa: CASSYSTASYEQYF; cdr3_nt: TGTGCCAGCAGTTACTCGACAGCTTCCTACGAGCAGTACTTC
v_call: TRBV5-1; cdr3_length: 14; d_call: .; clone_size: .; j_call: TRBJ1-2; cdr3_aa: CASSLDGGAWGYTF; cdr3_nt: TGCGCCAGCAGCTTGGATGGGGGCGCCTGGGGCTACACCTTC
v_call: TRBV4-3; cdr3_length: 15; d_call: .; clone_size: .; j_call: TRBJ1-1; cdr3_aa: CASSQEGGLNTEAFF; cdr3_nt: TGCGCCAGCAGCCAAGAAGGAGGCCTGAACACTGAAGCTTTCTTT
v_call: TRBV19; cdr3_length: 16; d_call: TRBD1; clone_size: .; j_call: TRBJ1-5; cdr3_aa: CASIARDRGNNQPQHF; cdr3_nt: TGTGCCAGTATTGCGAGGGACAGGGGGAACAATCAGCCCCAGCATTTT
v_call: TRBV28; cdr3_length: 14; d_call: TRBD1; clone_size: .; j_call: TRBJ2-7; cdr3_aa: CASRGQGRGYEQYF; cdr3_nt: TGTGCCAGCAGGGGACAGGGAAGGGGCTACGAGCAGTACTTC
v_call: TRBV28; cdr3_length: 12; d_call: .; clone_size: .; j_call: TRBJ1-1; cdr3_aa: CASSFGGTEAFF; cdr3_nt: TGTGCCAGCAGTTTTGGGGGGACTGAAGCTTTCTTT
v_call: TRBV9; cdr3_length: 18; d_call: TRBD2; clone_size: .; j_call: TRBJ2-1; cdr3_aa: CASSELGTSGGEYNEQFF; cdr3_nt: TGTGCCAGCAGCGAACTTGGGACTAGCGGGGGAGAATACAATGAGCAGTTCTTC
v_call: TRBV10-3; cdr3_length: 15; d_call: .; clone_size: .; j_call: TRBJ2-1; cdr3_aa: CAISETGSSYNEQFF; cdr3_nt: TGTGCCATCAGTGAGACAGGGAGCTCCTACAATGAGCAGTTCTTC
v_call: TRBV7-8; cdr3_length: 17; d_call: .; clone_size: .; j_call: TRBJ1-4; cdr3_aa: CASSALPNREFREKLFF; cdr3_nt: TGTGCCAGCAGCGCACTACCAAACAGGGAATTTCGGGAAAAACTGTTTTTT
v_call: TRBV5-1; cdr3_length: 16; d_call: .; clone_size: .; j_call: TRBJ2-2; cdr3_aa: CASSFNSAENAGELFF; cdr3_nt: TGCGCCAGCAGCTTTAATTCGGCGGAGAATGCCGGGGAGCTGTTTTTT
v_call: TRBV6-1; cdr3_length: 15; d_call: TRBD1; clone_size: .; j_call: TRBJ1-2; cdr3_aa: CASSEPTGENYGYTF; cdr3_nt: TGTGCCAGCAGTGAACCAACAGGGGAAAACTATGGCTACACCTTC
v_call: TRBV15; cdr3_length: 14; d_call: TRBD1; clone_size: .; j_call: TRBJ1-5; cdr3_aa: CATSRTGGNQPQHF; cdr3_nt: TGTGCCACCAGCAGAACAGGGGGCAATCAGCCCCAGCATTTT
v_call: TRBV7-2; cdr3_length: 15; d_call: TRBD1; clone_size: .; j_call: TRBJ1-3; cdr3_aa: CASSPTGAAGNTIYF; cdr3_nt: TGTGCCAGCAGCCCGACAGGGGCGGCTGGAAACACCATATATTTT
v_call: TRBV7-2; cdr3_length: 14; d_call: .; clone_size: .; j_call: TRBJ2-7; cdr3_aa: CASSFGVGAYEQYF; cdr3_nt: TGTGCCAGCAGCTTTGGGGTAGGGGCATACGAGCAGTACTTC
v_call: TRBV6-5; cdr3_length: 15; d_call: .; clone_size: .; j_call: TRBJ1-1; cdr3_aa: CASRNRVFSDTEAFF; cdr3_nt: TGTGCCAGCCGGAACAGGGTTTTCAGCGACACTGAAGCTTTCTTT
v_call: TRBV29-1; cdr3_length: 12; d_call: .; clone_size: .; j_call: TRBJ2-5; cdr3_aa: CSVPRTGETQYF; cdr3_nt: TGCAGCGTCCCCAGGACTGGAGAGACCCAGTACTTC
v_call: TRBV27; cdr3_length: 16; d_call: TRBD2; clone_size: .; j_call: TRBJ2-2; cdr3_aa: CASSFQAGGVTGELFF; cdr3_nt: TGTGCCAGCAGTTTTCAGGCGGGGGGAGTCACCGGGGAGCTGTTTTTT
v_call: TRBV1; cdr3_length: 15; d_call: .; clone_size: .; j_call: TRBJ2-3; cdr3_aa: CTSSQDLASTDTQYF; cdr3_nt: TGCACCAGCAGCCAAGATCTAGCTAGCACAGATACGCAGTATTTT
v_call: TRBV19; cdr3_length: 14; d_call: TRBD1; clone_size: .; j_call: TRBJ1-6; cdr3_aa: CASSIDRVNSPLHF; cdr3_nt: TGTGCCAGTAGTATTGACAGGGTGAATTCACCCCTCCACTTT
v_call: TRBV20-1; cdr3_length: 10; d_call: .; clone_size: .; j_call: TRBJ1-1; cdr3_aa: CSASWGDAFF; cdr3_nt: TGCAGTGCTAGCTGGGGAGACGCTTTCTTT
v_call: TRBV29-1; cdr3_length: 11; d_call: .; clone_size: .; j_call: TRBJ2-3; cdr3_aa: CSVGSLDTQYF; cdr3_nt: TGCAGCGTCGGGTCATTGGATACGCAGTATTTT
v_call: TRBV19; cdr3_length: 14; d_call: TRBD1; clone_size: .; j_call: TRBJ1-2; cdr3_aa: CASNTGQGARGYTF; cdr3_nt: TGTGCCAGTAACACGGGACAGGGGGCTCGTGGCTACACCTTC
v_call: TRBV6-6; cdr3_length: 15; d_call: .; clone_size: .; j_call: TRBJ1-6; cdr3_aa: CASSRDSADNSPLHF; cdr3_nt: TGTGCCAGCAGCCGTGACAGCGCTGATAATTCACCCCTCCACTTT
v_call: TRBV19; cdr3_length: 13; d_call: .; clone_size: .; j_call: TRBJ1-5; cdr3_aa: CASSILANQPQHF; cdr3_nt: TGTGCCAGTAGTATCTTGGCCAATCAGCCCCAGCATTTT
v_call: TRBV6-1; cdr3_length: 16; d_call: .; clone_size: .; j_call: TRBJ1-1; cdr3_aa: CASSAYKKMMNTEAFF; cdr3_nt: TGTGCCAGCAGTGCGTACAAAAAGATGATGAACACTGAAGCTTTCTTT
v_call: TRBV5-8; cdr3_length: 15; d_call: .; clone_size: .; j_call: TRBJ2-7; cdr3_aa: CASSLGGRGAYEQYF; cdr3_nt: TGTGCCAGCAGCTTGGGGGGCAGGGGGGCCTACGAGCAGTACTTC
v_call: TRBV6-1; cdr3_length: 12; d_call: .; clone_size: .; j_call: TRBJ2-1; cdr3_aa: CASSVADYEQFF; cdr3_nt: TGTGCCAGCAGTGTAGCGGACTATGAGCAGTTCTTC
v_call: TRBV15; cdr3_length: 16; d_call: .; clone_size: .; j_call: TRBJ1-1; cdr3_aa: CATSRGRPVMNTEAFF; cdr3_nt: TGTGCCACCAGTAGGGGCCGTCCGGTCATGAACACTGAAGCTTTCTTT
v_call: TRBV5-1; cdr3_length: 18; d_call: TRBD1; clone_size: .; j_call: TRBJ1-1; cdr3_aa: CASSQPEQGASMGAEAFF; cdr3_nt: TGCGCCAGCAGCCAACCCGAACAGGGGGCCTCAATGGGGGCTGAAGCTTTCTTT
v_call: TRBV5-1; cdr3_length: 15; d_call: .; clone_size: .; j_call: TRBJ2-7; cdr3_aa: CASSLETPGYTEQYF; cdr3_nt: TGCGCCAGCAGCTTGGAAACGCCCGGGTATACCGAGCAGTACTTC
v_call: TRBV7-8; cdr3_length: 14; d_call: TRBD1; clone_size: few; j_call: TRBJ2-2; cdr3_aa: CASSRTGVTGELFF; cdr3_nt: TGTGCCAGCAGCCGGACAGGGGTCACCGGGGAGCTGTTTTTT
v_call: TRBV23-1; cdr3_length: 17; d_call: .; clone_size: .; j_call: TRBJ1-1; cdr3_aa: CASVNAPRGNLNTEAFF; cdr3_nt: TGCGCCAGCGTGAATGCCCCCAGGGGAAACTTGAACACTGAAGCTTTCTTT
v_call: TRBV5-4; cdr3_length: 15; d_call: TRBD1; clone_size: .; j_call: TRBJ2-7; cdr3_aa: CASSLDYRGNYEQYF; cdr3_nt: TGTGCCAGCAGCTTGGACTACAGGGGGAACTACGAGCAGTACTTC